This T cell receptor (beta chain) was documented in a study of T-cell reconstitution after alpha-beta-depleted transplantation in children. CDR1 and CDR2 (germline): SGHRS, YFSETQ. The CDR3 totals 16 residues. This clonotype was seen ten or more times. Its antigen is not known. The junction departs from germline at one end; a sequencing error may be responsible. Study observations and caveats: Alpha-beta T cells present about two months after transplant were reported to originate from several hundred expanded graft clones.

Molecular barcoding with unique molecular identifiers was used for the TCRbeta library. One entry per CDR3 protein results from TCRdb running MiXCR on the PCR reads. This sample has about 590,000 distinct CDR3 sequences, with 13% found just once. The source material was PBMCs, mostly from graft donor cells, sampled 360 days after TCRalphabeta/CD19-depleted stem cell transplant. This TCR derives from a male patient between 5 and 17 years old who had a stem cell transplant for acute myeloid leukemia, so the T cells may come from the graft donor. V and J are TRBV5-1 and TRBJ2-1, with TRBD2 matching over 8 bases. CDR3 sequence (DNA): TGTGCCAGCAGCTTAGGCGGGGGGAGCTCCTACAATGAGCAGTTCTTC. Protein: CASSLGGGSSYNEQFF.